A selection of T cell receptor beta chains follows, all from one sample in a study of blood T cell repertoires in COVID-19. Sequencing was performed with immunoSEQ multiplex PCR; in TCRdb, only in-frame clones are kept and a portion is missing. The repertoire has 180,000 or so clones, roughly 82% of them found once; the top ten carry over 7.5%. Sequenced input: peripheral blood. These receptors were obtained from a woman in her seventies with acute or convalescent COVID-19. Both conserved end residues are part of each CDR3. The D gene is left open where the match is weak. Size tells how often a clone was seen (once, few, many) or the class of an expanded clone, and some rows leave it out.

j_gene: TRBJ2-7; d_gene: .; abundance: .; v_gene: TRBV29-1; CDR3nt: TGCAGCGTCGCAGAAAGCTCCTACGAGCAGTACTTC; CDR3aa: CSVAESSYEQYF
j_gene: TRBJ2-3; d_gene: TRBD2; abundance: .; v_gene: TRBV4-3; CDR3nt: TGCGCCAGCAGCCAAGGAATAGGGACTACAGCAGATACGCAGTATTTT; CDR3aa: CASSQGIGTTADTQYF
j_gene: TRBJ1-1; d_gene: .; abundance: .; v_gene: TRBV7-3; CDR3nt: TGTGCCAGCAGCTATCGGGTCGCGAACACTGAAGCTTTCTTT; CDR3aa: CASSYRVANTEAFF
j_gene: TRBJ1-6; d_gene: TRBD1; abundance: .; v_gene: TRBV30; CDR3nt: TGTGCCTGGAACCCGGACAGGGACGATTCACCCCTCCACTTT; CDR3aa: CAWNPDRDDSPLHF
j_gene: TRBJ1-2; d_gene: .; abundance: .; v_gene: TRBV7-8; CDR3nt: TGTGCCAGCAGCTTAGCACCCGGACGAGTGGGAGATGAGAATGGCTACACCTTC; CDR3aa: CASSLAPGRVGDENGYTF
j_gene: TRBJ1-3; d_gene: .; abundance: .; v_gene: TRBV6-5; CDR3nt: TGTGCCAGCACCCTAAAGCCTTTCTCTGGAAACACCATATATTTT; CDR3aa: CASTLKPFSGNTIYF
j_gene: TRBJ2-7; d_gene: TRBD1; abundance: .; v_gene: TRBV2; CDR3nt: TGTGCCAGGCAGGGGGCGACCTACGAGCAGTACTTC; CDR3aa: CARQGATYEQYF
j_gene: TRBJ1-1; d_gene: TRBD1; abundance: .; v_gene: TRBV5-1; CDR3nt: TGCGCCAGCAGCTTGGAGGACAGGGGGCCTGGTGAAGCTTTCTTT; CDR3aa: CASSLEDRGPGEAFF
j_gene: TRBJ1-2; d_gene: TRBD1; abundance: .; v_gene: TRBV4-2; CDR3nt: TGTGCCAGCAGCTCCGGGACAGTAGTCTATGGCTACACCTTC; CDR3aa: CASSSGTVVYGYTF
j_gene: TRBJ2-5; d_gene: TRBD2; abundance: .; v_gene: TRBV7-2; CDR3nt: TGTGCCAGCACGCGTCAAACTAGCGGGGGGGCCTGGAGAGAGACCCAGTACTTC; CDR3aa: CASTRQTSGGAWRETQYF
j_gene: TRBJ2-3; d_gene: TRBD2; abundance: .; v_gene: TRBV5-1; CDR3nt: TGCGCCAGCAGCTTGGTTATAGCGGGGGAAGATACGCAGTATTTT; CDR3aa: CASSLVIAGEDTQYF
j_gene: TRBJ1-5; d_gene: .; abundance: .; v_gene: TRBV28; CDR3nt: TGTGCCAGCAGACAGGCTTCCTATCAGCCCCAGCATTTT; CDR3aa: CASRQASYQPQHF
j_gene: TRBJ1-2; d_gene: .; abundance: .; v_gene: TRBV19; CDR3nt: TGTGCCAGTAGTACCTCTTATTGGCAGAACTATGGCTACACCTTC; CDR3aa: CASSTSYWQNYGYTF
j_gene: TRBJ1-3; d_gene: .; abundance: .; v_gene: TRBV5-6; CDR3nt: TGTGCCAGCAGCCATCTCGGAGGGACTGGAAACACCATATATTTT; CDR3aa: CASSHLGGTGNTIYF
j_gene: TRBJ2-5; d_gene: .; abundance: once; v_gene: TRBV7-9; CDR3nt: TGTGCCAGCAGCTTAGCGGACCTAAGCGGGACAGGAGAGACCCAGTACTTC; CDR3aa: CASSLADLSGTGETQYF
j_gene: TRBJ2-7; d_gene: .; abundance: few; v_gene: TRBV7-9; CDR3nt: TGTGCCAGCAGCAAATCCGGCTACGAGCAGTACTTC; CDR3aa: CASSKSGYEQYF
j_gene: TRBJ2-6; d_gene: .; abundance: .; v_gene: TRBV28; CDR3nt: TGTGCCAGCAGTTTGTATCGCGGCTCTGGGGCCAACGTCCTGACTTTC; CDR3aa: CASSLYRGSGANVLTF
j_gene: TRBJ2-3; d_gene: TRBD1; abundance: .; v_gene: TRBV30; CDR3nt: TGTGCTTCGGCGGGGACAGGGGGCGGAGATACGCAGTATTTT; CDR3aa: CASAGTGGGDTQYF
j_gene: TRBJ1-1; d_gene: .; abundance: .; v_gene: TRBV9; CDR3nt: TGTGCCAGCAGCGCCCACTTCATGAACACTGAAGCTTTCTTT; CDR3aa: CASSAHFMNTEAFF
j_gene: TRBJ2-1; d_gene: TRBD2; abundance: once; v_gene: TRBV7-2; CDR3nt: TGTGCCAGCAGCTTAAAAGCCCCGGGACTAGCGGGAGTGAATGAGCAGTTCTTC; CDR3aa: CASSLKAPGLAGVNEQFF
j_gene: TRBJ1-5; d_gene: .; abundance: .; v_gene: TRBV7-2; CDR3nt: TGTGCCAGCAGCCGGGACACCAACACGGGCAATCAGCCCCAGCATTTT; CDR3aa: CASSRDTNTGNQPQHF
j_gene: TRBJ2-7; d_gene: TRBD2; abundance: .; v_gene: TRBV10-3; CDR3nt: TGTGCCACTCGGTATGGTAGCGGGAGTATGGGAGAGCAGTACTTC; CDR3aa: CATRYGSGSMGEQYF
j_gene: TRBJ2-5; d_gene: TRBD1; abundance: .; v_gene: TRBV5-1; CDR3nt: TGCGCCAGCAGCTTGGGATACCAGGGGGCCCTAGGGGAGACCCAGTACTTC; CDR3aa: CASSLGYQGALGETQYF
j_gene: TRBJ2-5; d_gene: TRBD1; abundance: once; v_gene: TRBV3-1/TRBV3-2; CDR3nt: TGTGCCAGCAGCCAACTGGACAGGGGGGTTCAAGAGACCCAGTACTTC; CDR3aa: CASSQLDRGVQETQYF